This TCR beta chain is drawn from a study of regulatory T cells in long-lasting Graves disease. Broader study findings: Whereas approximately 980 public clonotypes were shared by new patients, persistent patients shared more, at some 3,000.

Both iRepertoire HTBI primers and Arm-PCR of CDR3 regions were used to build the TCR beta libraries. Each CDR3 protein gets one entry after TCRdb re-called the multiplex PCR reads with MiXCR. The table records some 450,000 distinct CDR3 sequences, 20% to 25% of them present only once. The time point was: persistent/refractory GD, antithyroid drugs over 5 years with positive TRAb. PBMC-extracted RNA yielded the TCR library. The CDR3 spans 13 residues, counting both ends. Germline values: CDR1 MDHEN, CDR2 SYDVKM. In its sample, this clonotype was seen many times. Its specificity is not known. This is likely a read error, given that the CDR3 carries no conserved phenylalanine or tryptophan at its end. No DNA is shown, since the ends of the CDR3 on it are uncertain; the CDR3 is the one TCRdb lists.

The clonotype comes from a female donor with Graves disease. Sequenced material: peripheral blood mononuclear cells (PBMCs), taken when the disease was refractory, from a patient treated with antithyroid drugs. The chain employs TRBV28 and TRBJ1-1; the D call TRBD1 from the table was never checked on the DNA. The CDR3 here is CASSQPGHPTRTL.